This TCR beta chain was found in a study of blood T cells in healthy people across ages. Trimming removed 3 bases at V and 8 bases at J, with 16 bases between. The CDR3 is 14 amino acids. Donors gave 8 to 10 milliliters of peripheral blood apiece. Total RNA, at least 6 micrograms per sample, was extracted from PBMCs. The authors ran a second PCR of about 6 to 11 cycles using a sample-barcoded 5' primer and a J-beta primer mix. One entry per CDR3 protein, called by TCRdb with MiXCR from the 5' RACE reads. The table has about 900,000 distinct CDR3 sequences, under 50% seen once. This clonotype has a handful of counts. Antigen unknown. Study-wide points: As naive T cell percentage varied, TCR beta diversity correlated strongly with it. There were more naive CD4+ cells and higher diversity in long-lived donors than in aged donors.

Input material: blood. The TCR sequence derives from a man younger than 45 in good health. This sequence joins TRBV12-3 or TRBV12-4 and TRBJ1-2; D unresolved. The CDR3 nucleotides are TGTGCCAGCAGTTTCCGGGGTAACCTCGGCGGCTACACCTTC. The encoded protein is CASSFRGNLGGYTF.